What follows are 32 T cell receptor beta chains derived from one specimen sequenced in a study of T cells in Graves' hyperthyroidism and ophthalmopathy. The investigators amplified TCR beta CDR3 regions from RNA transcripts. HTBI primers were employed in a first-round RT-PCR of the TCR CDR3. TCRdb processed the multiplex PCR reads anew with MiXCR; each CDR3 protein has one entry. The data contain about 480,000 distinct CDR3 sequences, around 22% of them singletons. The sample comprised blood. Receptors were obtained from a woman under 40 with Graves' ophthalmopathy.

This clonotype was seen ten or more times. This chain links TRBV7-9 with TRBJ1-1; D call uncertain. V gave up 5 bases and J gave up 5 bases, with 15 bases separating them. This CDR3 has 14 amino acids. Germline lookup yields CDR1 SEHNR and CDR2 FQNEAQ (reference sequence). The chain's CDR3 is CASSPLLGYTEAFF. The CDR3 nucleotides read TGTGCCAGCAGCCCACTCTTAGGGTATACTGAAGCTTTCTTT. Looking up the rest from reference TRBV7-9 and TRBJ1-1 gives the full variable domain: DTGVSQNPRHKITKRGQNVTFRCDPISEHNRLYWYRQTLGQGPEFLTYFQNEAQLEKSRLLSDRFSAERPKGSFSTLEIQRTEQGDSAMYLCASSPLLGYTEAFFGQGTRLTVV.

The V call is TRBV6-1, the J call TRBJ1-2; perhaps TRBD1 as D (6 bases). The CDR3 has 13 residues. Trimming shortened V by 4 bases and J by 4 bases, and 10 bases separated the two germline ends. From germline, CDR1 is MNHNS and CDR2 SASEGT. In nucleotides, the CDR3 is TGTGCCAGCAGTGGACAGGCGCTCTATGGCTACACCTTC. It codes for CASSGQALYGYTF.

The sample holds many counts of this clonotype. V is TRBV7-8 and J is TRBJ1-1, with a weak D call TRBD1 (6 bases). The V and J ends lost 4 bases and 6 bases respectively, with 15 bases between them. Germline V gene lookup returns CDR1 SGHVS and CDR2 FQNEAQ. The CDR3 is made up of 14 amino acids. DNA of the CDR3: TGTGCCAGCAGCTCCCTTGGGGGCAGAGCTGAAGCTTTCTTT. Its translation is CASSSLGGRAEAFF.

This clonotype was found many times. The CDR3 region has the DNA TGTGCCACCAGTTCCCCCGACCTCCGGGAGACCCAGTACTTC. As protein: CATSSPDLRETQYF. The chain employs TRBV15 and TRBJ2-5; D not resolved. The germline V and J ends were trimmed by 6 bases and 5 bases, with 16 bases remaining between them. The V gene's germline CDR1 is LNHNV and CDR2 YYDKDF (reference sequence). This CDR3 contains 14 residues.

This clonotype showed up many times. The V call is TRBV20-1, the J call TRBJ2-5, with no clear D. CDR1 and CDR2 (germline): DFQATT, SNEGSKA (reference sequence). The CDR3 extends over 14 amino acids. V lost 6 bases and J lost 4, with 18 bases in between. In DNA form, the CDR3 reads TGCAGTGCCAACCGACATACGGGTGGAGAGACCCAGTACTTC. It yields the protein CSANRHTGGETQYF.

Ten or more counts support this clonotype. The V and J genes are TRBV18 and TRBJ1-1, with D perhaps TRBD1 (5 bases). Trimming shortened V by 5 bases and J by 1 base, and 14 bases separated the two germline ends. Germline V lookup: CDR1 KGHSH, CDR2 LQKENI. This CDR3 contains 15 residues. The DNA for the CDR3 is TGTGCCAGCTCAATAGTGGGTCAGGGGAACACTGAAGCTTTCTTT. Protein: CASSIVGQGNTEAFF.

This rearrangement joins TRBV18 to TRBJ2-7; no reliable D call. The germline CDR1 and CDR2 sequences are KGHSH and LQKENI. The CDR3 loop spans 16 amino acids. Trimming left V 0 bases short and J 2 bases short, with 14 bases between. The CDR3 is CASSPPKGFGPYEQYF. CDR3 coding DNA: TGTGCCAGCTCACCACCAAAGGGTTTCGGCCCCTACGAGCAGTACTTC.

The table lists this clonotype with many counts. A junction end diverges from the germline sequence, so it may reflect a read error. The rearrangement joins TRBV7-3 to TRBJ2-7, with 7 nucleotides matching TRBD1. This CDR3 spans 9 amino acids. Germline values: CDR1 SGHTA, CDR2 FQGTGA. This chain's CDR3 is CASSPGQLF. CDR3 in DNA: TGTGCCAGCAGCCCGGGACAGCTATTC. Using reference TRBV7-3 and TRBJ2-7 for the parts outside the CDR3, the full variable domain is GAGVSQTPSNKVTEKGKYVELRCDPISGHTALYWYRQSLGQGPEFLIYFQGTGAADDSGLPNDRFFAVRPEGSVSTLKIQRTERGDSAVYLCASSPGQLFGPGTRLTVT.

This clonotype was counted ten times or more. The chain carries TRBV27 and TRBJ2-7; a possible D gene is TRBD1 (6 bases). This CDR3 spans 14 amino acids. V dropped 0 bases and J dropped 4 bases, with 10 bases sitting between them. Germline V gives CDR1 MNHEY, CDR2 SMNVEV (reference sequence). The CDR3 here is CASSLSGTQYEQYF. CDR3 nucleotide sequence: TGTGCCAGCAGTTTATCTGGGACACAGTACGAGCAGTACTTC.

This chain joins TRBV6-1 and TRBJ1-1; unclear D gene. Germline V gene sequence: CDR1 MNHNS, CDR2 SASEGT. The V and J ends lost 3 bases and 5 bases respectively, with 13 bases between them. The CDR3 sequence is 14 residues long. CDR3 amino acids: CASSDLGKRTEAFF. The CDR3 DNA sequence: TGTGCCAGCAGTGATTTGGGGAAGCGGACTGAAGCTTTCTTT.

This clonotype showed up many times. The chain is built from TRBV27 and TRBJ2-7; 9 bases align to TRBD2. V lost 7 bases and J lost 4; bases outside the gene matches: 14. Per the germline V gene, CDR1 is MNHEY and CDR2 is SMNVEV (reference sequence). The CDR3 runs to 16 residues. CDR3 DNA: TGTGCCAGCACCCGGATGTCGGCTAGCGGGGATTACGAGCAGTACTTC. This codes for CASTRMSASGDYEQYF.

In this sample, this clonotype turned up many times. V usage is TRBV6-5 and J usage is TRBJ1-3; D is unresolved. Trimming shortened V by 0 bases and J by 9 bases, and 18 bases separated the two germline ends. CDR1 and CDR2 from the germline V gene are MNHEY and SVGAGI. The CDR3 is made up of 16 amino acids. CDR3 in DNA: TGTGCCAGCAGTTACTCTGGGAATATCCCCCCAAGCACCATATATTTT. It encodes CASSYSGNIPPSTIYF.

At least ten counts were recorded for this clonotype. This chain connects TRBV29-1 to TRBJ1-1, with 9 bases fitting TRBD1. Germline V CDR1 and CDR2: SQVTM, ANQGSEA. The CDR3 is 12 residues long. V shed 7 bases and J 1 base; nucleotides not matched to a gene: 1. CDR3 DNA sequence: TGCAGCGGGGACAGGGAGAACACTGAAGCTTTCTTT. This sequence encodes CSGDRENTEAFF.

The CDR3 loop is CASSLQGTGPPEAFF. The DNA of the CDR3 is TGTGCCAGCAGTTTGCAGGGAACCGGCCCACCTGAAGCTTTCTTT. The rearrangement joins TRBV27 to TRBJ1-1; D might be TRBD1 (5 bases). Germline V gene data show CDR1 as MNHEY and CDR2 as SMNVEV (reference sequence). The CDR3 loop spans 15 amino acids. V was shortened by 3 bases and J by 6 bases, with 17 bases between the two germline ends.

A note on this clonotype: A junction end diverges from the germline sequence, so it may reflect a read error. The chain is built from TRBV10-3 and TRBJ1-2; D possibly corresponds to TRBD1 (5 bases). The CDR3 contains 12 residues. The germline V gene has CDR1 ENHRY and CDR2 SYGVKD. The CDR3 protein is CAISGVGRGYSF. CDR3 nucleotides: TGTGCCATCAGTGGTGTAGGGCGGGGCTACAGCTTC.

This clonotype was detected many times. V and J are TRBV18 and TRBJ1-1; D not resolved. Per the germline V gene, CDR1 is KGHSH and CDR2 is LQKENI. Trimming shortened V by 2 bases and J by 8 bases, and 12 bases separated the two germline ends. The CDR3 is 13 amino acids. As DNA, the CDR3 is TGTGCCAGCTCACCAGGCGGGAGCCAAGAAGCTTTCTTT. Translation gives CASSPGGSQEAFF.

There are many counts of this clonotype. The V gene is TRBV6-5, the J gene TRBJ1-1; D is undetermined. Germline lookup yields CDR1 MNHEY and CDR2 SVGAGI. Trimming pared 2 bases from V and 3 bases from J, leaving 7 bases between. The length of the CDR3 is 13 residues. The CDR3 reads CASSYKGYTEAFF. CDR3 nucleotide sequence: TGTGCCAGCAGTTACAAAGGCTACACTGAAGCTTTCTTT.

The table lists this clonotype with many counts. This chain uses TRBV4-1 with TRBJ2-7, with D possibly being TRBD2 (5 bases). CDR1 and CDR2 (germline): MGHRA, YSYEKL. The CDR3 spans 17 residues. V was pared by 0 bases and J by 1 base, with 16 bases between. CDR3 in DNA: TGCGCCAGCAGCCAAGATCCGTCCGGGGATACATCCTACGAGCAGTACTTC. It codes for CASSQDPSGDTSYEQYF.

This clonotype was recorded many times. The CDR3 is CASRPGQGSDYGYTF. The DNA for the CDR3 is TGTGCCAGCAGACCCGGACAGGGGTCGGACTATGGCTACACCTTC. The V call is TRBV6-5, the J call TRBJ1-2, with TRBD1 matching 9 bases. V was clipped by 6 bases and J by 3 bases; unmatched bases: 8. This CDR3 contains 15 residues. CDR1 and CDR2 from the germline V gene are MNHEY and SVGAGI.

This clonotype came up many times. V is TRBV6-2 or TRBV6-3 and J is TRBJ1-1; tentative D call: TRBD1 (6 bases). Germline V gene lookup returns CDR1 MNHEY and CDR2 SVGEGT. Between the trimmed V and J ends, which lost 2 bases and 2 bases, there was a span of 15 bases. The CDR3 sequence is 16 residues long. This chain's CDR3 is CASSYPNREVNTEAFF. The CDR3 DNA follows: TGTGCCAGCAGTTACCCGAACAGGGAGGTAAACACTGAAGCTTTCTTT.

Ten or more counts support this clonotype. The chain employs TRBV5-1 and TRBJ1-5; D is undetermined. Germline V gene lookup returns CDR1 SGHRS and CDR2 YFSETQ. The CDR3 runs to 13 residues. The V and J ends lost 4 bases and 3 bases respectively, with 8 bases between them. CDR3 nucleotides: TGCGCCAGCAGCCGCGGGTTCAATCAGCCCCAGCATTTT. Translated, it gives CASSRGFNQPQHF.

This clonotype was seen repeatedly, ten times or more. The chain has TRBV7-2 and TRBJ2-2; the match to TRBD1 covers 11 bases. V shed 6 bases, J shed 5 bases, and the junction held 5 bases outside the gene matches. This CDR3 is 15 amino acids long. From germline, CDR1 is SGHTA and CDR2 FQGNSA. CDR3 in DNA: TGTGCCAGCAGGCAGGGACAGGGGGGGACCGGGGAGCTGTTTTTT. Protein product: CASRQGQGGTGELFF.

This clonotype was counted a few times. Here the CDR3 DNA reads TGTGCCAGCAGTTACGACCCCCTTGAAACCGGACAGGGGGCGGGTGAGCAGTACTTC. Protein: CASSYDPLETGQGAGEQYF. The chain carries TRBV6-2 or TRBV6-3 and TRBJ2-7; 11 bases map to TRBD1. The CDR3 extends over 19 amino acids. The junction had 19 bases not matched to a gene; V was cut back by 2 bases and J by 7 bases. Germline CDR1 and CDR2: MNHEY and SVGEGT.

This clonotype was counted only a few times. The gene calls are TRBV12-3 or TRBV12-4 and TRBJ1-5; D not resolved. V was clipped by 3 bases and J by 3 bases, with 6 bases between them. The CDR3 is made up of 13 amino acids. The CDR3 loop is CASSFRNNQPQHF. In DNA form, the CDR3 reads TGTGCCAGCAGTTTTAGGAACAATCAGCCCCAGCATTTT.

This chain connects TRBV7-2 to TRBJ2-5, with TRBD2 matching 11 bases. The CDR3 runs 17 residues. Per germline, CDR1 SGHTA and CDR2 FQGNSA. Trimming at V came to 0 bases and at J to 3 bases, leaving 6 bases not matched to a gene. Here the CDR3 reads CASSLARLAGGEETQYF. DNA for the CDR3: TGTGCCAGCAGCTTAGCGCGTCTAGCGGGGGGCGAAGAGACCCAGTACTTC.

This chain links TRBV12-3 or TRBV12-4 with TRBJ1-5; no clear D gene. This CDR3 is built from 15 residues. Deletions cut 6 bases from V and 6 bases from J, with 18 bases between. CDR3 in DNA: TGTGCCAGCAGGGCCCCCCCCGGTTCCAGTCAGCCCCAGCATTTT. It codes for CASRAPPGSSQPQHF.

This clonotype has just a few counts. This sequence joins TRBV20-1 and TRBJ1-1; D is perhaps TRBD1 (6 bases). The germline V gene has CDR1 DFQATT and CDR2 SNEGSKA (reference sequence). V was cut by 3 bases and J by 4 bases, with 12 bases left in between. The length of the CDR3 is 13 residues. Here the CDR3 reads CSASGRGRTEAFF. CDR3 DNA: TGCAGTGCTAGCGGTCGGGGGCGCACTGAAGCTTTCTTT.

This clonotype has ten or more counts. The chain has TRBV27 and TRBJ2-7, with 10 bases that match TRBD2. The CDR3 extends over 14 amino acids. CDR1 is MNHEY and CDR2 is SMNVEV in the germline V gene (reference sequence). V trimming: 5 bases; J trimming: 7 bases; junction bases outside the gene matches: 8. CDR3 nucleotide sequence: TGTGCCAGCAGTCAACCGGGACTAGCGCATGAGCAGTACTTC. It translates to CASSQPGLAHEQYF.

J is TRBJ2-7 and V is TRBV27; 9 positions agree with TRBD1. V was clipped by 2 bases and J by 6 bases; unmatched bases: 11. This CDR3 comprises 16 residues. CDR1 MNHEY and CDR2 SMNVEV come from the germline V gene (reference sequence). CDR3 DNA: TGTGCCAGCAGTTTAACGGTAGGACAGGGGAGGTTCGAGCAGTACTTC. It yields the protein CASSLTVGQGRFEQYF.

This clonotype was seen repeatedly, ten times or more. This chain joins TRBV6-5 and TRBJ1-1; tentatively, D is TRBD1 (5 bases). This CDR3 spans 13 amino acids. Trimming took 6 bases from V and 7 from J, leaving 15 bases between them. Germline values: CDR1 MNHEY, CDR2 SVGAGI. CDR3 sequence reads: CASRPGRGFEAFF. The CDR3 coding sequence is TGTGCCAGCAGACCAGGGAGGGGCTTTGAAGCTTTCTTT.

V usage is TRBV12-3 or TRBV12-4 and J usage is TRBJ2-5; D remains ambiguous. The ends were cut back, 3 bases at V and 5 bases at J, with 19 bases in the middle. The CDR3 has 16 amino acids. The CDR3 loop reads CASSFPGPPLWETQYF. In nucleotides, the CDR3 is TGTGCCAGCAGTTTTCCCGGGCCTCCTTTGTGGGAGACCCAGTACTTC.

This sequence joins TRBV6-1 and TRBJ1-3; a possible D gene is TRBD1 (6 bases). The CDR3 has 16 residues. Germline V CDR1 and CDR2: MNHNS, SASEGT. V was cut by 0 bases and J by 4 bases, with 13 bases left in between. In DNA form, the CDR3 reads TGTGCCAGCAGTGAAGCTTGGACAGCACCCGGAAACACCATATATTTT. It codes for CASSEAWTAPGNTIYF.